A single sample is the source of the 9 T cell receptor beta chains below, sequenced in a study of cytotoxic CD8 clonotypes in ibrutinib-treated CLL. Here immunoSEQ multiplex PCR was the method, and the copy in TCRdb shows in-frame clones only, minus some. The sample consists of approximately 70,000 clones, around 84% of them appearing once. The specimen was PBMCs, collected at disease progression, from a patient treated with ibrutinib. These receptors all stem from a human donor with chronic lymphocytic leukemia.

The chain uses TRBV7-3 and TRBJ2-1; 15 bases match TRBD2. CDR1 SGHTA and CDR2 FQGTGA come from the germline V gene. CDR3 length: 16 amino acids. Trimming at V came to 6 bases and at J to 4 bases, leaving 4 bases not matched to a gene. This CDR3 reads CASSQGLAGGYNEQFF. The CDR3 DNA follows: TGTGCCAGCAGTCAAGGACTAGCGGGAGGGTACAATGAGCAGTTCTTC.

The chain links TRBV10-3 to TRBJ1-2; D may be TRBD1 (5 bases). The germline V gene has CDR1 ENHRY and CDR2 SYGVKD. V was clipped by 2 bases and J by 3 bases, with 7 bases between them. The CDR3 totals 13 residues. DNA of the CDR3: TGTGCCATCAGTGAGGGCAGGGACTATGGCTACACCTTC. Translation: CAISEGRDYGYTF.

In DNA form, the CDR3 reads TGTGCCAGCAGGGACAAGTACGAGCAGTACTTC. Protein product: CASRDKYEQYF. The chain recombines TRBV2 with TRBJ2-7, with D possibly TRBD1 on 5 matching bases. The CDR3 spans 11 residues. V was shortened by 6 bases and J by 4 bases, with 7 bases between the two germline ends. CDR1 is SNHLY and CDR2 is FYNNEI in the germline V gene.

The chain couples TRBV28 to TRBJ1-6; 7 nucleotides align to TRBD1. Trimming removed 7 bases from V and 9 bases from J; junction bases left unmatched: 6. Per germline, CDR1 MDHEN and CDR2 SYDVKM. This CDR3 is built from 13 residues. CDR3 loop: CASNENRGSPLHF. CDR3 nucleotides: TGTGCCAGCAACGAAAACAGGGGTTCACCCCTCCACTTT. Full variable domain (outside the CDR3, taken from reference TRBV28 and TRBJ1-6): DVKVTQSSRYLVKRTGEKVFLECVQDMDHENMFWYRQDPGLGLRLIYFSYDVKMKEKGDIPEGYSVSREKKERFSLILESASTNQTSMYLCASNENRGSPLHFGNGTRLTVT.

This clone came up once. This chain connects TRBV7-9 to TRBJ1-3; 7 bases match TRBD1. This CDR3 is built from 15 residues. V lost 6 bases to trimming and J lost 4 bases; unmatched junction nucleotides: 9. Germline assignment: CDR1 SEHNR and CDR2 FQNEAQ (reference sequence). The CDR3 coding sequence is TGTGCCAGCAGGATGGGGCAGGGGGTAGGAAACACCATATATTTT. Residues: CASRMGQGVGNTIYF.

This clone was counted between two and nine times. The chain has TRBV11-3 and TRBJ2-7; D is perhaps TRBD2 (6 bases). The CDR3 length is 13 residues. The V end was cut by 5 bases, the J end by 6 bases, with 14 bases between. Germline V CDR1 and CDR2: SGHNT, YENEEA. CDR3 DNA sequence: TGTGCCAGCAGCCCAGCGGGTAGGGGCGAGCAGTACTTC. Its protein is CASSPAGRGEQYF.

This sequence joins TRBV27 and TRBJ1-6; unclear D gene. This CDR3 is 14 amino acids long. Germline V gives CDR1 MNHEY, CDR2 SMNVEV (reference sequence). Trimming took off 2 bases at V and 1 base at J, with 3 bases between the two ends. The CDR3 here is CASSLGSYNSPLHF. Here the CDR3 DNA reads TGTGCCAGCAGTTTAGGGTCCTATAATTCACCCCTCCACTTT.

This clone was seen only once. CDR3 sequence: CASSLLFGWVTRTDTQYF. CDR3 DNA: TGTGCCAGCAGTTTATTGTTTGGTTGGGTGACAAGAACAGATACGCAGTATTTT. The rearrangement joins TRBV27 to TRBJ2-3; D gene uncertain. Looked up from germline, CDR1 is MNHEY and CDR2 is SMNVEV (reference sequence). The V and J ends lost 1 base and 3 bases respectively, with 20 bases between them. This CDR3 is built from 18 residues.

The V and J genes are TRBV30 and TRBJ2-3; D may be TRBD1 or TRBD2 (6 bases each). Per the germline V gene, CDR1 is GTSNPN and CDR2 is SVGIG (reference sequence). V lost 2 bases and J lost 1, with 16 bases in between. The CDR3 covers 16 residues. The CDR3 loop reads CAWSWGGGGGTDTQYF. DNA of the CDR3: TGTGCCTGGAGTTGGGGAGGAGGGGGTGGCACAGATACGCAGTATTTT.